These 25 T cell receptor beta chains originate from one sample sequenced in a study of vaccination effects on CD4 cells after COVID-19 (dated by TCRdb to between 2021 and 2023). Preparation of the library involved the immunoSEQ multiplex PCR assay. TCRdb took over this immuneACCESS table, retaining in-frame rearrangements with V and J assigned. Such tables are incomplete; in checked studies, under half of the missing clones stem from an unresolved V gene, and the remainder is unexplained. This sample has almost 70,000 clones in its table, and 74% of those were observed once. The ten top clones hold 1.5% to 1.8% of the sample. Their recognized antigens are unknown. In the ViraFEST assay, PBMC were stimulated with viral peptide pools, and TCR sequencing was then used to find antigen-specific CD4+ T cell clonotypes based on their expansion. After about 9 days of culture, CD4+ T cells were isolated with the EasySep CD4+ T cell isolation kit. Each participant got two doses of an mRNA SARS-CoV-2 vaccine, either BNT162b2 or mRNA-1273.

Source: CD4+ T cells from PBMCs cultured with HCoV-229E spike peptides, taken after COVID-19 vaccination. Reading the label with the study, this specimen's cell subset or site is: HCoV-229E spike overlapping peptide pool stimulation. These receptors were collected from a human donor who received a COVID-19 vaccine.

J is TRBJ2-3 and V is TRBV27; the D gene is possibly TRBD2 (6 bases). This CDR3 has 15 amino acids. Trimming cost V 6 bases and J 1 base, with 14 bases left between them. CDR1 and CDR2 (germline): MNHEY, SMNVEV (reference sequence). CDR3 region: CASSRTSTGTDTQYF. DNA of the CDR3: TGTGCCAGCAGCCGTACTAGCACCGGCACAGATACGCAGTATTTT.

This clone was seen only once. The genes are TRBV9 and TRBJ2-1, with D hard to call. V was cut by 0 bases and J by 2 bases, with 12 bases left in between. The CDR3 is made up of 16 amino acids. CDR1 is SGDLS, CDR2 YYNGEE, per germline. The CDR3 protein is CASSVGDSRPYNEQFF. CDR3 nucleotide sequence: TGTGCCAGCAGCGTAGGCGACTCCCGGCCCTACAATGAGCAGTTCTTC.

The V gene is TRBV7-8, the J gene TRBJ1-2; TRBD1 is a possible D gene (5 bases). The CDR3 has 12 residues. The germline CDR1 and CDR2 sequences are SGHVS and FQNEAQ. Trimming removed 1 base from V and 8 bases from J, with 8 bases in between. The CDR3 region has the DNA TGTGCCAGCAGCTTAGTTCAGGGCGGCTACACCTTC. Protein product: CASSLVQGGYTF.

The rearrangement joins TRBV15 to TRBJ2-5; possible D gene TRBD1, 5 bases. Trimming left V 1 base short and J 1 base short, with 7 bases between. Germline V gene lookup returns CDR1 LNHNV and CDR2 YYDKDF (reference sequence). This CDR3 region has 14 residues. The CDR3 nucleotides are TGTGCCACCAGCAGAGGGGGCATCCAAGAGACCCAGTACTTC. Protein product: CATSRGGIQETQYF.

This clone showed up just a few times. This chain connects TRBV7-9 to TRBJ2-7, with D possibly matching TRBD1 (6 bases). Germline V gene sequence: CDR1 SEHNR, CDR2 FQNEAQ (reference sequence). This CDR3 contains 14 residues. Trimming stripped 2 bases from V and 1 base from J, with 9 bases between. CDR3 sequence (DNA): TGTGCCAGCAGCTTATCTGGACAGTCCTACGAGCAGTACGTC. This encodes CASSLSGQSYEQYV.

The chain combines TRBV24-1 with TRBJ1-2; D ambiguous. The ends were cut back, 3 bases at V and 8 bases at J, with 12 bases in the middle. The CDR3 contains 13 residues. The germline CDR1 and CDR2 sequences are KGHDR and SFDVKD. The CDR3 reads CATSDPDSNGYTF. DNA of the CDR3: TGTGCCACCAGTGATCCCGACTCCAACGGCTACACCTTC.

J is TRBJ2-2 and V is TRBV24-1; 7 nucleotides align to TRBD1. Losses at the gene ends were 7 bases for V and 4 bases for J; bases not matched to a gene: 8. CDR3 length: 15 residues. Germline V lookup: CDR1 KGHDR, CDR2 SFDVKD. The CDR3 region is CATSPLTGVTGELFF. For the CDR3, the DNA is TGTGCCACCAGCCCTCTAACAGGGGTCACCGGGGAGCTGTTTTTT.

This clone has just a few counts. This sequence joins TRBV2 and TRBJ2-7; D might be TRBD2 (7 bases). CDR1 is SNHLY and CDR2 is FYNNEI in the germline V gene. The length of the CDR3 is 13 residues. Trimming pared 8 bases from V and 3 bases from J, leaving 14 bases between. CDR3 loop: CASGGGPIYEQYV. In nucleotides, the CDR3 is TGTGCCAGCGGCGGGGGCCCGATCTACGAGCAGTACGTC.

This clone was picked up one time. The chain has TRBV30 and TRBJ1-6; 11 nucleotides line up with TRBD1. The V gene end was trimmed by 1 base and the J gene end by 10 bases; junction bases not matched to a gene: 9. Germline values: CDR1 GTSNPN, CDR2 SVGIG (reference sequence). The CDR3 is made up of 16 amino acids. CDR3 sequence: CAWSARGQGVESPLHF. DNA of the CDR3: TGTGCCTGGAGTGCCCGGGGACAGGGGGTAGAGTCACCCCTCCACTTT.

The V and J genes are TRBV10-3 and TRBJ2-7, with D maybe TRBD1 (5 bases). The CDR3 contains 12 residues. CDR1 is ENHRY, CDR2 SYGVKD, per germline. V was shortened by 6 bases and J by 5 bases, with 11 bases between the two germline ends. In nucleotides, the CDR3 is TGTGCCATCAGACCAGGGTACCACGAGCAGTACGTC. Residues: CAIRPGYHEQYV.

This clone occurred a few times. This chain connects TRBV6-5 to TRBJ2-2; D assignment may be TRBD1 or TRBD2 (5 bases each). Trimming removed 1 base from V and 1 base from J, with 10 bases in between. CDR3 length equals 16 residues. Germline V gene data show CDR1 as MNHEY and CDR2 as SVGAGI. The CDR3 bases are TGTGCCAGCAGTTACTTGGGACGGATGAACACCGGGGAGCTGTTTTTT. Its translation is CASSYLGRMNTGELFF.

The gene calls are TRBV7-9 and TRBJ1-1; D remains unclear. Trimming left V 5 bases short and J 0 bases short, with 10 bases between. The CDR3 has 14 amino acids. The germline gives CDR1 SEHNR, CDR2 FQNEAQ (reference sequence). The CDR3 nucleotides read TGTGCCAGCAGCGGGGAGGGCCTGAACACTGAAGCTTTCTTT. It is translated as CASSGEGLNTEAFF. Filled out from reference TRBV7-9 and TRBJ1-1, the complete variable domain reads DTGVSQNPRHKITKRGQNVTFRCDPISEHNRLYWYRQTLGQGPEFLTYFQNEAQLEKSRLLSDRFSAERPKGSFSTLEIQRTEQGDSAMYLCASSGEGLNTEAFFGQGTRLTVV.

This rearrangement joins TRBV30 to TRBJ2-2, with D perhaps being TRBD1 or TRBD2 (6 bases each). The CDR3 contains 16 residues. Germline assignment: CDR1 GTSNPN and CDR2 SVGIG (reference sequence). Trimming cost V 7 bases and J 0 bases, with 18 bases left between them. CDR3 residues: CALGGVTSTNTGELFF. The CDR3 DNA follows: TGTGCCTTAGGGGGAGTCACTAGCACGAACACCGGGGAGCTGTTTTTT.

In nucleotides, the CDR3 is TGTGCCAGCAGCTTAACGGGGGACAATGAGCAGTTCTTC. It translates to CASSLTGDNEQFF. The rearrangement links TRBV7-2 to TRBJ2-1; maybe TRBD2 (6 bases). The length of the CDR3 is 13 residues. Germline V gives CDR1 SGHTA, CDR2 FQGNSA. V was trimmed by 2 bases and J by 5 bases, leaving 7 bases between them.

This clone was seen only once. The chain has TRBV3-1 (or the pseudogene TRBV3-2) and TRBJ1-3, with TRBD1 as a possible D gene (5 bases). The germline CDR1 and CDR2 sequences are LGHDT and YNNKEL (reference sequence). V was cut by 0 bases and J by 6 bases, with 9 bases left in between. The CDR3 length is 14 residues. CDR3 coding DNA: TGTGCCAGCAGCCAAGAGATGACAGTAAACACCATATATTTT. This gives the protein CASSQEMTVNTIYF.

The V gene is TRBV12-5, the J gene TRBJ2-5; the match to TRBD2 covers 9 bases. The CDR3 covers 18 residues. The germline V gene has CDR1 LGHNT and CDR2 FRNRAP. V was clipped by 2 bases and J by 5 bases; unmatched bases: 15. The DNA for the CDR3 is TGTGCTAGTGGTTTGATAACAGACGGGACTAGCCGGGGGGAGACCCAGTACTTC. It specifies CASGLITDGTSRGETQYF.

V gene TRBV5-1 combines with J gene TRBJ2-1; the match to TRBD2 covers 7 bases. The V gene end was trimmed by 1 base and the J gene end by 7 bases; junction bases not matched to a gene: 11. Germline V gene sequence: CDR1 SGHRS, CDR2 YFSETQ. CDR3 length: 16 residues. The CDR3 here is CASSLYSGLGLNEQFF. The CDR3 region has the DNA TGCGCCAGCAGCTTGTATTCCGGACTAGGCTTAAATGAGCAGTTCTTC.

V gene TRBV21-1 combines with J gene TRBJ1-2. TRBV21-1 is annotated as a pseudogene. CDR3 length equals 13 residues. The CDR3 spells CATPIGAGYGYTF. The CDR3 DNA is TGTGCCACCCCGATCGGGGCAGGCTATGGCTACACCTTC.

This clone was seen once. The J gene is TRBJ1-5, the V gene TRBV5-1, with D possibly matching TRBD1 (5 bases). The CDR3 totals 14 residues. The V gene's germline CDR1 is SGHRS and CDR2 YFSETQ. Trimming cost V 3 bases and J 0 bases, with 7 bases left between them. The CDR3 bases are TGCGCCAGCAGCTGGGGGATTAGCAATCAGCCCCAGCATTTT. Protein sequence: CASSWGISNQPQHF. Drawing the rest from reference TRBV5-1 and TRBJ1-5, the complete variable domain is KAGVTQTPRYLIKTRGQQVTLSCSPISGHRSVSWYQQTPGQGLQFLFEYFSETQRNKGNFPGRFSGRQFSNSRSEMNVSTLELGDSALYLCASSWGISNQPQHFGDGTRLSIL.

This sequence joins TRBV18 and TRBJ2-5; TRBD1 matches 7 bases. This CDR3 comprises 13 residues. Germline V gene lookup returns CDR1 KGHSH and CDR2 LQKENI. V lost 6 bases and J lost 7; bases outside the gene matches: 8. The CDR3 loop is CASSIDRDGTQYF. DNA of the CDR3: TGTGCCAGCTCTATAGACAGGGACGGGACCCAGTACTTC.

The gene calls are TRBV5-5 and TRBJ2-2, with TRBD2 matching 8 bases. The V segment lost 4 bases and the J segment 5 bases; nucleotides outside the gene matches: 10. There are 16 residues in the CDR3. Germline CDR1 reads SGHKS; CDR2 reads YYEKEE (reference sequence). CDR3 DNA sequence: TGTGCCAGCAGCCATGCGGGGGGCGCGGGAACCGGGGAGCTGTTTTTT. Its translation: CASSHAGGAGTGELFF. Combining the CDR3 with reference TRBV5-5 and TRBJ2-2 gives the whole variable domain DAGVTQSPTHLIKTRGQQVTLRCSPISGHKSVSWYQQVLGQGPQFIFQYYEKEERGRGNFPDRFSARQFPNYSSELNVNALLLGDSALYLCASSHAGGAGTGELFFGEGSRLTVL.

V is TRBV19 and J is TRBJ1-2, with a tentative D call TRBD1 (6 bases). The CDR3 has 15 amino acids. Germline V gene sequence: CDR1 LNHDA, CDR2 SQIVND (reference sequence). V was shortened by 1 base and J by 3 bases, with 12 bases between the two germline ends. The CDR3 sequence: CASSIGRGYDYGYTF. The CDR3, as DNA: TGTGCCAGTAGTATAGGCAGGGGTTACGACTATGGCTACACCTTC.

The V and J genes are TRBV18 and TRBJ1-6; D unclear. Germline V gene sequence: CDR1 KGHSH, CDR2 LQKENI. With 6 bases removed from V and 8 bases from J, the gap between germline ends came to 11 bases. The CDR3 is 13 amino acids. The CDR3 here is CASSGDLYSPLHF. The CDR3 DNA sequence: TGTGCCAGCTCCGGGGATTTATATTCACCCCTCCACTTT.

This sequence joins TRBV20-1 and TRBJ1-2; weak D call: TRBD1 (5 bases). The CDR3 has 12 amino acids. Trimming removed 3 bases at V and 3 bases at J, with 8 bases between. The germline V gene has CDR1 DFQATT and CDR2 SNEGSKA (reference sequence). The CDR3 DNA reads TGCAGTGCTAGTCGGGGCGACTATGGCTACACCTTC. Translated: CSASRGDYGYTF.

The chain is built from TRBV9 and TRBJ1-2; 7 bases agree with TRBD1. Looked up from germline, CDR1 is SGDLS and CDR2 is YYNGEE. V dropped 3 bases and J dropped 4; count of bases not matched to a gene: 6. CDR3 length: 14 residues. CDR3 loop: CASSGDRARYGYTF. DNA for the CDR3: TGTGCCAGCAGCGGAGACAGGGCGCGCTATGGCTACACCTTC.